The 27 T cell receptor beta chains listed next were all sequenced from one sample in a study of T cell repertoires in cytomegalovirus infection. TCRdb re-derived calls from the reads in MiXCR, one entry per CDR3 protein. The table includes under 500,000 distinct CDR3 sequences, under 45% detected once. No antigens are known for them. The sample was cultured PBMCs, taken from culture after CMV antigen stimulation. Every receptor here comes from a human donor in good health (CMV status not recorded). Some clones in this sample may be carry-over from other donors' samples.

This clonotype turned up a few times. V and J are TRBV7-2 and TRBJ2-1; 10 nucleotides line up with TRBD1. The CDR3 extends over 18 amino acids. Germline V gives CDR1 SGHTA, CDR2 FQGNSA. Unmatched junction bases numbered 13, after V lost 1 base and J lost 7 bases. The CDR3 nucleotides are TGTGCCAGCAGCTTAGAGGGTTGGGGGACAGGGGCCCAAAATGAGCAGTTCTTC. This gives the protein CASSLEGWGTGAQNEQFF. The entire variable domain, with the rest obtained from reference TRBV7-2 and TRBJ2-1, is as follows: GAGVSQSPSNKVTEKGKDVELRCDPISGHTALYWYRQSLGQGLEFLIYFQGNSAPDKSGLPSDRFSAERTGGSVSTLTIQRTQQEDSAVYLCASSLEGWGTGAQNEQFFGPGTRLTVL.

The rearrangement joins TRBV19 to TRBJ1-1; no clear D. CDR3 length: 13 amino acids. V was pared by 4 bases and J by 1 base, with 7 bases between. Germline-derived CDR1 and CDR2 are LNHDA and SQIVND (reference sequence). DNA of the CDR3: TGTGCCAGTAGTAGGGTGGCGAACACTGAAGCTTTCTTT. This encodes CASSRVANTEAFF.

The rearrangement joins TRBV20-1 to TRBJ2-1; 13 nucleotides agree with TRBD2. This CDR3 spans 16 amino acids. Germline V CDR1 and CDR2: DFQATT, SNEGSKA (reference sequence). The junction had 3 bases not matched to a gene; V was cut back by 2 bases and J by 2 bases. The CDR3 here is CSARLGTSGAYNEQFF. DNA of the CDR3: TGCAGTGCTAGACTTGGGACTAGCGGGGCCTACAATGAGCAGTTCTTC.

The V call is TRBV3-1, the J call TRBJ2-3, with D possibly being TRBD1 (6 bases). The CDR3 spans 17 residues. V was pared by 4 bases and J by 6 bases, with 23 bases between. Germline CDR1 and CDR2: LGHDT and YNNKEL (reference sequence). CDR3 protein: CASSPFSVHRAYDTQYF. The CDR3 DNA follows: TGTGCCAGCAGCCCGTTCTCCGTCCACAGGGCGTACGATACGCAGTATTTT.

V gene TRBV6-1 combines with J gene TRBJ2-7; D may be TRBD2 (5 bases). The germline V and J ends were trimmed by 5 bases and 8 bases, with 16 bases remaining between them. The CDR3 covers 13 residues. The germline CDR1 and CDR2 sequences are MNHNS and SASEGT. The CDR3 spells CASSQLTGSKQYF. CDR3 DNA sequence: TGTGCCAGCAGTCAACTAACGGGGTCTAAGCAGTACTTC.

The chain joins TRBV6-8 to TRBJ2-3; the match to TRBD2 covers 12 bases. V gave up 5 bases and J gave up 5 bases; unmatched junction bases: 5. CDR3 size: 15 residues. The germline V gene has CDR1 MNHGY and CDR2 SAAAGT. The CDR3 loop reads CASSPLAGGLDTQYF. In DNA form, the CDR3 reads TGTGCCAGCAGTCCCCTAGCGGGGGGGCTAGATACGCAGTATTTT.

This sequence joins TRBV7-6 and TRBJ2-3; D not certain. Deletions cut 5 bases from V and 0 bases from J, with 15 bases between. CDR1 is SGHVS and CDR2 is FNYEAQ in the germline V gene. This CDR3 contains 16 residues. CDR3 residues: CASSPMVGSSTDTQYF. CDR3 in DNA: TGTGCCAGCAGCCCAATGGTCGGTTCAAGCACAGATACGCAGTATTTT.

This clonotype has only a few counts. V is TRBV6-6 and J is TRBJ2-1, with TRBD2 matching over 14 bases. Germline V gives CDR1 MNHNY, CDR2 SVGAGI (reference sequence). This CDR3 region has 14 residues. V dropped 5 bases and J dropped 10; count of bases not matched to a gene: 4. The CDR3 DNA reads as TGTGCCAGCAGTCAGGGACTAGCGGGAGTCGAGCAGTTCTTC. This codes for CASSQGLAGVEQFF.

The chain uses TRBV4-2 and TRBJ1-6; D ambiguous. V was trimmed by 3 bases and J by 8 bases, leaving 20 bases between them. The CDR3 covers 17 residues. Per the germline V gene, CDR1 is LGHNA and CDR2 is YNFKEQ. The CDR3 is CASSQASFLPDDSPLHF. DNA for the CDR3: TGTGCCAGCAGCCAGGCGAGTTTTCTACCAGATGATTCACCCCTCCACTTT.

This chain links TRBV5-6 with TRBJ1-3, with TRBD1 matching 8 bases. J lost 1 base, V lost 4 bases, and 7 bases had no gene match. The CDR3 totals 16 residues. From germline, CDR1 is SGHDT and CDR2 YYEEEE. The CDR3 is CASSRRGQESGNTIYF. As DNA, the CDR3 is TGTGCCAGCAGCCGCCGGGGACAGGAATCTGGAAACACCATATATTTT.

The chain couples TRBV7-2 to TRBJ1-2, with D uncertain. CDR3 size: 15 residues. V shed 5 bases and J shed 7 bases, with 20 bases lying between them. CDR1 SGHTA and CDR2 FQGNSA come from the germline V gene. CDR3 protein: CASSPAGPRSLGYTF. The CDR3 DNA follows: TGTGCCAGCAGCCCGGCGGGCCCTCGTTCCCTTGGCTACACCTTC.

This clonotype has a handful of counts. The chain joins TRBV7-2 to TRBJ2-1; 13 bases match TRBD2. Germline CDR1 and CDR2: SGHTA and FQGNSA. CDR3 length: 14 residues. Losses at the gene ends were 5 bases for V and 9 bases for J; bases not matched to a gene: 4. Here the CDR3 reads CASSPGLAGVEQFF. Here the CDR3 DNA reads TGTGCCAGCAGCCCCGGACTAGCGGGAGTTGAGCAGTTCTTC.

J is TRBJ1-5 and V is TRBV10-3; D gene unclear. This CDR3 has 12 amino acids. The germline CDR1 and CDR2 sequences are ENHRY and SYGVKD. V lost 7 bases, J lost 4 bases, and 8 bases lay in between. The CDR3 DNA is TGTGCCATCAAGGGCGCAAATCAGCCCCAGCATTTT. Translation: CAIKGANQPQHF.

This clonotype was seen only a few times. This sequence joins TRBV18 and TRBJ1-4; D might be TRBD1 (5 bases). Trimming stripped 1 base from V and 5 bases from J, with 11 bases between. CDR3 length: 15 amino acids. Germline V CDR1 and CDR2: KGHSH, LQKENI. CDR3 loop: CASSPQGGVNEKLFF. The DNA for the CDR3 is TGTGCCAGCTCACCACAAGGAGGGGTAAATGAAAAACTGTTTTTT.

The chain employs TRBV7-9 and TRBJ2-7; TRBD2 is a possible D gene (6 bases). The CDR3 loop spans 12 amino acids. The V gene's germline CDR1 is SEHNR and CDR2 FQNEAQ (reference sequence). V was cut by 4 bases and J by 5 bases, with 9 bases left in between. The CDR3 bases are TGTGCCAGCAGCTGGGAGGTGGACGAGCAGTACTTC. This translates into CASSWEVDEQYF. Together with reference TRBV7-9 and TRBJ2-7, the CDR3 gives the full variable domain: DTGVSQNPRHKITKRGQNVTFRCDPISEHNRLYWYRQTLGQGPEFLTYFQNEAQLEKSRLLSDRFSAERPKGSFSTLEIQRTEQGDSAMYLCASSWEVDEQYFGPGTRLTVT.

The chain joins TRBV29-1 to TRBJ2-5; D remains ambiguous. This CDR3 is built from 12 residues. With 6 bases removed from V and 2 bases from J, the gap between germline ends came to 10 bases. Germline V CDR1 and CDR2: SQVTM, ANQGSEA. The CDR3 reads CSVAGPQETQYF. CDR3 DNA sequence: TGCAGCGTAGCCGGGCCGCAAGAGACCCAGTACTTC.

V usage is TRBV6-6 and J usage is TRBJ1-5; no definite D call. The CDR3 has 15 residues. Trimming left V 6 bases short and J 0 bases short, with 12 bases between. Germline assignment: CDR1 MNHNY and CDR2 SVGAGI (reference sequence). The CDR3 DNA is TGTGCCAGCAGAAGGACGGACTATAGCAATCAGCCCCAGCATTTT. Amino acid sequence: CASRRTDYSNQPQHF.

This clonotype has more than one count but fewer than ten. The chain has TRBV6-6 and TRBJ1-4; D perhaps matches TRBD1 (5 bases). The germline V gene encodes CDR1 MNHNY and CDR2 SVGAGI (reference sequence). The CDR3 contains 16 residues. V was trimmed by 5 bases and J by 7 bases, leaving 20 bases between them. The CDR3 reads CASSLEGTQKGEKLFF. The DNA for the CDR3 is TGTGCCAGCAGTCTCGAAGGGACCCAAAAGGGTGAAAAACTGTTTTTT.

This clonotype was detected only a few times. V gene TRBV7-9 combines with J gene TRBJ2-5, with 8 positions matching TRBD2. The CDR3 loop spans 15 amino acids. The germline gives CDR1 SEHNR, CDR2 FQNEAQ (reference sequence). V lost 4 bases, J lost 5 bases, and 9 bases stayed unmatched. CDR3 nucleotide sequence: TGTGCCAGCAGCTCGTCCGGGACTAGTAGGGAGACCCAGTACTTC. It yields the protein CASSSSGTSRETQYF.

The genes are TRBV4-1 and TRBJ2-1; tentative D call: TRBD2 (6 bases). This CDR3 comprises 18 residues. The V end lost 2 bases, the J end lost 4 bases, and 21 bases lay between the germline ends. Germline CDR1 MGHRA, CDR2 YSYEKL. In DNA form, the CDR3 reads TGCGCCAGCAGCCAACGCCGTGGGACGGGAGCAGGATACAATGAGCAGTTCTTC. Translation gives CASSQRRGTGAGYNEQFF.

The chain is built from TRBV4-3 and TRBJ1-1; D remains unclear. The V and J ends lost 5 bases and 0 bases respectively, with 7 bases between them. CDR1 and CDR2 (germline): LGHNA, YSLEER. The CDR3 length is 13 residues. The CDR3 DNA reads TGCGCCAGCAGCTCAAGAATGAACACTGAAGCTTTCTTT. Translated: CASSSRMNTEAFF.

This clonotype occurred a few times. The chain employs TRBV7-6 and TRBJ2-1; 10 nucleotides align to TRBD2. The CDR3 consists of 16 residues. J was trimmed by 5 bases and V by 1 base; bases with no gene match: 5. Germline CDR1 reads SGHVS; CDR2 reads FNYEAQ. The CDR3 region is CASSLGTSGPDNEQFF. The CDR3 DNA sequence: TGTGCCAGCAGCTTAGGGACTAGCGGACCCGACAATGAGCAGTTCTTC.

V gene TRBV7-9 combines with J gene TRBJ1-4; TRBD1 agrees at 9 bases. Germline V gene data show CDR1 as SEHNR and CDR2 as FQNEAQ (reference sequence). J was trimmed by 5 bases and V by 2 bases; bases with no gene match: 6. The CDR3 sequence is 16 residues long. The CDR3 bases are TGTGCCAGCAGCTTAAGGAGGGACAGGGCGAATGAAAAACTGTTTTTT. It translates to CASSLRRDRANEKLFF.

The chain combines TRBV19 with TRBJ1-5; D is ambiguous. This CDR3 is 14 amino acids long. Trimming took 3 bases from V and 4 from J, leaving 10 bases between them. The germline V gene encodes CDR1 LNHDA and CDR2 SQIVND (reference sequence). CDR3 residues: CASSIGGSNQPQHF. Written as DNA, the CDR3 is TGTGCCAGTAGTATTGGAGGATCAAATCAGCCCCAGCATTTT.

The rearrangement links TRBV29-1 to TRBJ2-7; D may be TRBD1 or TRBD2 (6 bases each). The germline V gene has CDR1 SQVTM and CDR2 ANQGSEA. V dropped 6 bases and J dropped 3 bases, with 15 bases sitting between them. The CDR3 is 13 amino acids. The CDR3 bases are TGCAGCGTGAAACGAGGGGGGTTCTACGAGCAGTACTTC. This encodes CSVKRGGFYEQYF.

The chain joins TRBV4-2 to TRBJ2-1; TRBD1 might be the D (6 bases). This CDR3 is 16 amino acids long. The germline V gene encodes CDR1 LGHNA and CDR2 YNFKEQ. The germline V and J ends were trimmed by 4 bases and 8 bases, with 21 bases remaining between them. As DNA, the CDR3 is TGTGCCAGCAGCCCACACAGGGTTGGTTTTTCTGATGAGCAGTTCTTC. Its protein product is CASSPHRVGFSDEQFF.

This clonotype was seen a few times. The rearrangement uses TRBV7-2 and TRBJ1-3; D not resolved. Germline V lookup: CDR1 SGHTA, CDR2 FQGNSA. Trimming stripped 5 bases from V and 0 bases from J, with 8 bases between. The CDR3 is made up of 14 amino acids. The chain's CDR3 is CASSPPNSGNTIYF. The CDR3, as DNA: TGTGCCAGCAGCCCACCCAACTCTGGAAACACCATATATTTT.